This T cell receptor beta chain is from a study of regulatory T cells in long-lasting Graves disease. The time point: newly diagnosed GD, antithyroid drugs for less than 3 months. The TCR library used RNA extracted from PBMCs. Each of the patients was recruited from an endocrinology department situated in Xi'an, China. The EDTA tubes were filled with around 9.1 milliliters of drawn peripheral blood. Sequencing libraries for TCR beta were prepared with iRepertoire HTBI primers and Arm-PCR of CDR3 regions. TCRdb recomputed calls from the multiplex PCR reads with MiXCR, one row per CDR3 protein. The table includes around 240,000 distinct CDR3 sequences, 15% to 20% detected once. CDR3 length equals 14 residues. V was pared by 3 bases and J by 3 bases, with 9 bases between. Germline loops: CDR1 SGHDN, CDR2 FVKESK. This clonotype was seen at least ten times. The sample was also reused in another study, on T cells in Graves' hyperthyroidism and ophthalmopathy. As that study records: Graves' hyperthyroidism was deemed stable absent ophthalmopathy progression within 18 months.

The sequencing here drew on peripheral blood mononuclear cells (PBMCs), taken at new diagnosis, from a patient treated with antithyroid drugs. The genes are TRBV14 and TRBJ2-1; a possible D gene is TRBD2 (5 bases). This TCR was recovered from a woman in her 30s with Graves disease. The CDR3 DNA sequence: TGTGCCAGCAGCCAGGGGAGCTTCTACAATGAGCAGTTCTTC. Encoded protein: CASSQGSFYNEQFF.